The 7 T cell receptor beta chains below were found in one sample sequenced in a study of CD8 T cells in Susac syndrome. It was with random hexamers that about 0.45 to 1 ug RNA was reverse transcribed. TCRdb reprocessed the immunoSEQ multiplex PCR reads via MiXCR and lists one record per CDR3 protein. Among roughly 100,000 distinct CDR3 sequences listed, roughly 94% were seen once. The sample taken for sequencing was CD8+ T cells from PBMCs. Receptors originate from a human donor with Susac syndrome.

This clonotype has just one count. The rearrangement uses TRBV20-1 and TRBJ2-7; D is possibly TRBD1 (5 bases). Trimming cost V 7 bases and J 3 bases, with 10 bases left between them. The CDR3 contains 11 residues. Germline V lookup: CDR1 DFQATT, CDR2 SNEGSKA (reference sequence). The CDR3 bases are TGCAGTGTAGGGGCGGTCTACGAGCAGTACTTC. Protein sequence: CSVGAVYEQYF.

This chain connects TRBV29-1 to TRBJ2-7; tentatively, D is TRBD2 (6 bases). CDR1 SQVTM and CDR2 ANQGSEA come from the germline V gene. The CDR3 has 14 residues. The V gene lost 1 base and the J gene lost 2 bases, with 12 bases spanning the gap. CDR3 coding DNA: TGCAGCGTTGAAGGGCGGGACCGAGCCTACGAGCAGTACTTC. Translation gives CSVEGRDRAYEQYF.

The V gene is TRBV5-1, the J gene TRBJ2-7; D gene uncertain. The CDR3 sequence is 16 residues long. Germline V gives CDR1 SGHRS, CDR2 YFSETQ. Trimming stripped 0 bases from V and 0 bases from J, with 13 bases between. Here the CDR3 reads CASSLGLQEISYEQYF. CDR3 in DNA: TGCGCCAGCAGCTTGGGGTTGCAAGAAATCTCCTACGAGCAGTACTTC.

CDR3 coding DNA: TGTGCCACCAGCAGCAACACGACGCGGCTAGCGGGGCGCACAGATACGCAGTATTTT. It encodes CATSSNTTRLAGRTDTQYF. The genes are TRBV15 and TRBJ2-3; 9 bases align to TRBD2. From germline, CDR1 is LNHNV and CDR2 YYDKDF (reference sequence). The CDR3 is 19 amino acids. V lost 3 bases to trimming and J lost 1 base; unmatched junction nucleotides: 14. Supplemented by reference TRBV15 and TRBJ2-3, the full variable domain reads DAMVIQNPRYQVTQFGKPVTLSCSQTLNHNVMYWYQQKSSQAPKLLFHYYDKDFNNEADTPDNFQSRRPNTSFCFLDIRSPGLGDTAMYLCATSSNTTRLAGRTDTQYFGPGTRLTVL.

The chain has TRBV20-1 and TRBJ1-5; no definite D call. The V gene's germline CDR1 is DFQATT and CDR2 SNEGSKA (reference sequence). The CDR3 contains 13 residues. Trimming shortened V by 3 bases and J by 1 base, and 7 bases separated the two germline ends. The CDR3 sequence is CSARGESNQPQHF. In DNA form, the CDR3 reads TGCAGTGCTAGGGGTGAAAGCAATCAGCCCCAGCATTTT.

This clonotype was detected only a few times. The V gene is TRBV20-1, the J gene TRBJ2-1; no reliable D call. Trimming took 3 bases from V and 5 from J, leaving 5 bases between them. The CDR3 extends over 11 amino acids. Germline V gene lookup returns CDR1 DFQATT and CDR2 SNEGSKA (reference sequence). The CDR3 DNA sequence: TGCAGTGCTAGGAAGGACAATGAGCAGTTCTTC. Translation gives CSARKDNEQFF.

As concerns this clonotype: The CDR3 ends on some other residue instead of the conserved phenylalanine or tryptophan, so this is likely a read error. V gene TRBV27 combines with J gene TRBJ2-7, with D possibly being TRBD1 or TRBD2 (5 bases each). Germline V gives CDR1 MNHEY, CDR2 SMNVEV (reference sequence). The V and J ends lost 8 bases and 0 bases respectively, with 11 bases between them. This CDR3 has 13 amino acids. CDR3 sequence reads: CASGAGSSYEQYS. The CDR3 coding sequence is TGTGCCAGCGGGGCAGGGAGCTCCTACGAGCAGTACTCC.